This entry features one TCR beta chain sequence. Its antigen is unknown. Using quantitative 5'-RACE with molecular barcodes, the authors made TCR beta libraries. TCRdb re-derived calls from the 5' RACE reads in MiXCR, one entry per CDR3 protein. The repertoire holds 230,000 or so distinct CDR3 sequences, with 18% as singletons. The record originates from a study of CD8 T cells in ankylosing spondylitis. General observations from the study: Disease-linked clones bore a CD8+ phenotype and were relatively rare in peripheral blood. Past studies reported some motif variants in reactive arthritis synovial fluid and blood. Seemingly characteristic of ankylosing spondylitis blood was a TCR beta motif consisting of about 8 highly homologous variants.

Germline V gene sequence: CDR1 DFQATT, CDR2 SNEGSKA (reference sequence). The CDR3 is 14 amino acids. The TCR originated in a male donor with ankylosing spondylitis or in good health (not recorded which). What was sequenced was blood, either unsorted or a sorted T cell fraction (not recorded which). The J gene is TRBJ1-5, the V gene TRBV20-1, with 7 nucleotides matching TRBD1. The CDR3 coding sequence is TGCAGGACCCCAGGGACAGAGAAGGATCAGCCCCAGCATTTT. As protein: CRTPGTEKDQPQHF.